This T cell receptor beta chain appears in the sequencing data of a study of cytomegalovirus exposure and HLA in healthy donors. PCR used 60 Vbeta primers and 13 Jbeta primers. Data came from immunoSEQ multiplex PCR; TCRdb stores just in-frame clones and leaves some out. This repertoire includes about 140,000 clones. The CDR3 runs 14 residues. CDR1 and CDR2 from the germline V gene are SNHLY and FYNNEI. Trimming cost V 6 bases and J 5 bases; bases outside gene matches: 7. The sequence was obtained from a man aged 40-49 years in good health and CMV-seronegative. The sample consisted of PBMCs. The genes are TRBV2 and TRBJ2-3, with TRBD2 matching 8 bases. The CDR3 reads CASRIGGAQDTQYF. In DNA, the CDR3 is TGTGCCAGCAGGATCGGGGGGGCTCAAGATACGCAGTATTTT.